The 25 T cell receptor beta chains listed next were all sequenced from one sample in a study of T-cell reconstitution after alpha-beta-depleted transplantation in children. Their cognate antigens are unknown. Regarding the study as a whole: At one year after transplant, newly produced T cells mostly accounted for T-cell counts and diversity.

TCRbeta library construction was performed incorporating unique molecular identifiers. TCRdb itself ran the PCR reads through MiXCR, one entry per CDR3 protein. The sample yields around 270,000 distinct CDR3 sequences, 6.5% to 9% seen once. This sample comprised peripheral blood, obtained 360 days after TCRalphabeta/CD19-depleted stem cell transplant. Receptor source: a female patient between 2 and 15 years old who had a stem cell transplant for Fanconi anemia, so the T cells may come from the graft donor.

As for this clonotype: Since a much larger clone is just one base distant, this may be a read error. No conserved phenylalanine or tryptophan ends this CDR3, so it is likely a read error. This chain uses TRBV18 with TRBJ2-7; 11 bases are shared with TRBD2. This CDR3 has 14 residues. V shed 3 bases, J shed 5 bases, and the junction held 3 bases outside the gene matches. The germline V gene encodes CDR1 KGHSH and CDR2 LQKENI. The CDR3 DNA is TGTGCCAGCTCACCTCTAGCGGGGGGTGACGAGCAGTACCTC. Protein: CASSPLAGGDEQYL.

Many counts were recorded for this clonotype. The chain recombines TRBV28 with TRBJ1-1; D is unclear. The ends were cut back, 3 bases at V and 8 bases at J, with 10 bases in the middle. The germline CDR1 and CDR2 sequences are MDHEN and SYDVKM. This CDR3 has 12 residues. CDR3 nucleotides: TGTGCCAGCAGTTTTTTCCCGGAAGAAGCTTTCTTT. This sequence encodes CASSFFPEEAFF. Using reference TRBV28 and TRBJ1-1 for the parts outside the CDR3, the full variable domain is DVKVTQSSRYLVKRTGEKVFLECVQDMDHENMFWYRQDPGLGLRLIYFSYDVKMKEKGDIPEGYSVSREKKERFSLILESASTNQTSMYLCASSFFPEEAFFGQGTRLTVV.

This clonotype has at least ten counts. The rearrangement uses TRBV20-1 and TRBJ2-7, with TRBD1 identical over 11 bases. Trimming took 1 base from V and 5 from J; bases not matched to a gene: 10. CDR3 length: 16 residues. Germline V gene sequence: CDR1 DFQATT, CDR2 SNEGSKA (reference sequence). CDR3 nucleotides: TGCAGTGCTAGAGTCGGTAGGACAGGGGGCTGGGACGAGCAGTACTTC. Residues: CSARVGRTGGWDEQYF.

This chain uses TRBV20-1 with TRBJ2-3, with a possible D match to TRBD2 (6 bases). The V and J ends lost 3 bases and 3 bases respectively, with 10 bases between them. Germline values: CDR1 DFQATT, CDR2 SNEGSKA (reference sequence). The CDR3 sequence is 13 residues long. The CDR3 reads CSARWGVTDTQYF. In DNA form, the CDR3 reads TGCAGTGCTAGGTGGGGGGTTACAGATACGCAGTATTTT.

This chain links TRBV5-1 with TRBJ1-1, with D perhaps matching TRBD1 (5 bases). CDR1 is SGHRS and CDR2 is YFSETQ in the germline V gene. The V gene lost 4 bases and the J gene lost 5 bases, with 12 bases spanning the gap. CDR3 length equals 13 residues. The CDR3 nucleotides read TGCGCCAGCAGCAGGGGAAGAGAAACTGAAGCTTTCTTT. This codes for CASSRGRETEAFF.

Ten or more counts support this clonotype. An end of the junction does not agree with germline; a read error may underlie this. The V call is TRBV5-1, the J call TRBJ2-1; 7 nucleotides agree with TRBD1. The length of the CDR3 is 15 residues. CDR1 and CDR2 (germline): SGHRS, YFSETQ. CDR3 loop: CASMSGQSSYNEQFF. DNA of the CDR3: TGCGCTAGCATGTCGGGACAGAGCTCCTACAATGAGCAGTTCTTC.

This clonotype was recorded many times. DNA of the CDR3: TGTGCCAGCAGCTTAACCGAAGACAATGAGCAGTTCTTC. Amino acids: CASSLTEDNEQFF. The chain links TRBV7-3 to TRBJ2-1; D is uncertain. CDR1 is SGHTA, CDR2 FQGTGA, per germline. The CDR3 is 13 amino acids. V lost 0 bases to trimming and J lost 5 bases, with 5 bases between them.

This clonotype was seen many times. The chain links TRBV29-1 to TRBJ1-3; the D is unclear. Germline CDR1 SQVTM, CDR2 ANQGSEA. V was cut by 3 bases and J by 9 bases, with 12 bases left in between. This CDR3 has 12 amino acids. CDR3 bases: TGCAGCGTTGAGTACCCTGCGGCCACCATATATTTT. Translation gives CSVEYPAATIYF.

This clonotype was found a few times. The chain carries TRBV2 and TRBJ2-5, with D perhaps assigned TRBD1 or TRBD2 (5 bases each). The CDR3 is 16 amino acids. Looked up from germline, CDR1 is SNHLY and CDR2 is FYNNEI. V dropped 1 base and J dropped 2 bases, with 14 bases sitting between them. CDR3 residues: CASSEGGSHLQETQYF. The CDR3 DNA sequence: TGTGCCAGCAGTGAAGGGGGGTCCCACCTACAAGAGACCCAGTACTTC.

This clonotype was seen repeatedly, ten times or more. The chain joins TRBV5-5 to TRBJ1-2; 8 positions match TRBD1. Germline V gives CDR1 SGHKS, CDR2 YYEKEE (reference sequence). The CDR3 spans 15 residues. J was trimmed by 4 bases and V by 1 base; bases with no gene match: 6. In DNA, the CDR3 is TGTGCCAGCAGCTTGTTTCGACAGGGGACCTATGGCTACACCTTC. This encodes CASSLFRQGTYGYTF. Drawing the rest from reference TRBV5-5 and TRBJ1-2, the complete variable domain is DAGVTQSPTHLIKTRGQQVTLRCSPISGHKSVSWYQQVLGQGPQFIFQYYEKEERGRGNFPDRFSARQFPNYSSELNVNALLLGDSALYLCASSLFRQGTYGYTFGSGTRLTVV.

This clonotype has more than one count but fewer than ten. This chain links TRBV11-2 with TRBJ2-1; possibly TRBD2 for D (6 bases). In germline, CDR1 is SGHAT, CDR2 FQNNGV. The CDR3 contains 14 residues. The V and J ends lost 6 bases and 9 bases respectively, with 18 bases between them. CDR3 sequence (DNA): TGTGCCAGCAGTTTCTCTAGCGCCAGGGTTGAGCAGTTCTTC. Translation gives CASSFSSARVEQFF.

This clonotype was picked up many times. This sequence joins TRBV29-1 and TRBJ2-3; TRBD2 is a possible D gene (6 bases). CDR1 and CDR2 from the germline V gene are SQVTM and ANQGSEA. Trimming removed 8 bases from V and 4 bases from J, with 22 bases in between. The CDR3 length is 15 residues. In nucleotides, the CDR3 is TGCAGCCTAGACGGCGGGGTATCTTCCCCAGATACGCAGTATTTT. Its protein is CSLDGGVSSPDTQYF.

This clonotype occurred a few times. The rearrangement joins TRBV5-1 to TRBJ1-1; unclear D gene. Germline V gene sequence: CDR1 SGHRS, CDR2 YFSETQ. The CDR3 loop spans 14 amino acids. Trimming took off 2 bases at V and 3 bases at J, with 11 bases between the two ends. In DNA form, the CDR3 reads TGCGCCAGCAGCTTTAGCGTGAGGTACACTGAAGCTTTCTTT. Protein: CASSFSVRYTEAFF.

The chain combines TRBV20-1 with TRBJ2-3; D unresolved. Between the trimmed V and J ends, which lost 2 bases and 1 base, there was a span of 7 bases. The CDR3 is made up of 13 amino acids. The V gene's germline CDR1 is DFQATT and CDR2 SNEGSKA (reference sequence). This chain's CDR3 is CSARFTGTDTQYF. The DNA for the CDR3 is TGCAGTGCTAGATTTACCGGCACAGATACGCAGTATTTT.

This chain uses TRBV11-2 with TRBJ2-7; the match to TRBD1 covers 7 bases. The V gene end was trimmed by 4 bases and the J gene end by 3 bases; junction bases not matched to a gene: 6. Germline CDR1 and CDR2: SGHAT and FQNNGV. This CDR3 region has 14 residues. The CDR3 coding sequence is TGTGCCAGCAGCTCCCTGGGGACAGACTACGAGCAGTACGTC. Translating it yields CASSSLGTDYEQYV.

The chain carries TRBV6-5 and TRBJ2-7; no definite D call. Trimming removed 4 bases at V and 2 bases at J, with 9 bases between. Germline lookup yields CDR1 MNHEY and CDR2 SVGAGI. The CDR3 is made up of 13 amino acids. The CDR3 sequence: CASSLGDTYEQYV. The CDR3 DNA follows: TGTGCCAGCAGTTTAGGCGATACCTACGAGCAGTACGTC.

This clonotype was picked up many times. This chain links TRBV7-6 with TRBJ2-5; no clear D. The germline CDR1 and CDR2 sequences are SGHVS and FNYEAQ. This CDR3 region has 13 residues. The V gene lost 2 bases and the J gene lost 2 bases, with 6 bases spanning the gap. CDR3 protein: CASSLSSQETQYF. CDR3 DNA sequence: TGTGCCAGCAGCTTATCCTCGCAAGAGACCCAGTACTTC.

This clonotype was recorded at least ten times. V is TRBV7-6 and J is TRBJ2-7; D gene unclear. CDR3 size: 15 residues. V was shortened by 1 base and J by 0 bases, with 10 bases between the two germline ends. The germline CDR1 and CDR2 sequences are SGHVS and FNYEAQ. CDR3 DNA: TGTGCCAGCAGCTTAGAGTCACAGAGCTCCTACGAGCAGTACTTC. Translating gives CASSLESQSSYEQYF.

This clonotype was seen at least ten times. The chain uses TRBV2 and TRBJ2-5; D may be TRBD1 (6 bases). Per the germline V gene, CDR1 is SNHLY and CDR2 is FYNNEI. The CDR3 is 12 amino acids. With 8 bases removed from V and 7 bases from J, the gap between germline ends came to 14 bases. The chain's CDR3 is CASGYRDGTQYF. The DNA for the CDR3 is TGTGCCAGCGGGTACAGGGATGGGACCCAGTACTTC. The variable domain in full, with the rest retrieved from reference TRBV2 and TRBJ2-5, is EPEVTQTPSHQVTQMGQEVILRCVPISNHLYFYWYRQILGQKVEFLVSFYNNEISEKSEIFDDQFSVERPDGSNFTLKIRSTKLEDSAMYFCASGYRDGTQYFGPGTRLLVL.

This clonotype was seen many times. CDR3 DNA: TGCGCCAGCAGCCAAGACCCAGGGGCCACCCCTGAAGCTTTCTTT. Translated, it gives CASSQDPGATPEAFF. The rearrangement uses TRBV4-3 and TRBJ1-1; a possible D gene is TRBD1 (6 bases). CDR1 and CDR2 from the germline V gene are LGHNA and YSLEER. Between the trimmed V and J ends, which lost 0 bases and 6 bases, there was a span of 14 bases. The CDR3 totals 15 residues.

In its sample, this clonotype was seen a few times. The chain employs TRBV3-1 and TRBJ1-1; D is perhaps TRBD1 (5 bases). From germline, CDR1 is LGHDT and CDR2 YNNKEL (reference sequence). Trimming shortened V by 0 bases and J by 3 bases, and 17 bases separated the two germline ends. This CDR3 has 17 residues. The chain's CDR3 is CASSQDAAGSGHTEAFF. In nucleotides, the CDR3 is TGTGCCAGCAGCCAAGATGCGGCAGGGTCCGGTCACACTGAAGCTTTCTTT.

In its sample, this clonotype was seen many times. The V and J genes are TRBV25-1 and TRBJ2-7, with 7 bases matching TRBD1. Germline V gene sequence: CDR1 MGHDK, CDR2 SYGVNS. CDR3 size: 12 residues. V was pared by 10 bases and J by 3 bases, with 6 bases of the junction left unmatched. CDR3 nucleotide sequence: TGTGCCATCCTCCGGGACAGCTACGAGCAGTACTTC. It specifies CAILRDSYEQYF.

This chain joins TRBV24-1 and TRBJ2-1, with 7 bases lining up with TRBD1. The V gene end was trimmed by 3 bases and the J gene end by 5 bases; junction bases not matched to a gene: 9. Germline V gene lookup returns CDR1 KGHDR and CDR2 SFDVKD. The CDR3 is made up of 16 amino acids. The CDR3 protein is CATSDPTGFGHNEQFF. The CDR3 DNA sequence: TGTGCCACCAGTGATCCGACAGGGTTCGGGCACAATGAGCAGTTCTTC.

There are a few counts of this clonotype. The rearrangement links TRBV20-1 to TRBJ1-1; D ambiguous. Germline V gene sequence: CDR1 DFQATT, CDR2 SNEGSKA (reference sequence). This CDR3 comprises 13 residues. V was trimmed by 4 bases and J by 0 bases, leaving 9 bases between them. The CDR3 region has the DNA TGCAGTGCTACCCGCCAGGTGAACACTGAAGCTTTCTTT. This translates into CSATRQVNTEAFF.

The CDR3, as DNA: TGTGCCAGCAGCCAATTTGTAGGGGTTGGAGCCAAAAACATTCAGTACTTC. Encoded protein: CASSQFVGVGAKNIQYF. The V call is TRBV14, the J call TRBJ2-4, with D possibly being TRBD1 (5 bases). Germline lookup yields CDR1 SGHDN and CDR2 FVKESK. The V and J ends lost 2 bases and 0 bases respectively, with 14 bases between them. The CDR3 has 17 residues.